The entry below gives a single TCR beta chain sequence along with its context. Antigen specificity is unknown. The germline gene is not matched at one end of the junction; a read error may be the cause. These data are taken from a study of cytomegalovirus exposure and HLA in healthy donors. General study points: Across all donors, roughly uniform sequencing depth was an assumption of the presence/absence analyses. Cytomegalovirus association was listed for about 180 TCR beta chains.

The PCR made use of 60 Vbeta and 13 Jbeta primers. Using immunoSEQ multiplex PCR, the repertoire was profiled, and TCRdb retains in-frame clones only, with some absent. The sample lists roughly 80,000 clones, around 84% occurring once. Per the germline V gene, CDR1 is MDHEN and CDR2 is SYDVKM. This CDR3 is 15 amino acids long. Source material: PBMCs. This TCR came from a woman aged 45-65 years in good health and CMV-seronegative. The chain uses TRBV28 and TRBJ1-4, with 10 nucleotides matching TRBD1. CDR3 amino acids: CASRLSGQGNEKLFF. CDR3 DNA sequence: TGTGCCAGCAGGTTATCGGGACAGGGGAATGAAAAACTGTTTTTT.